These T cell receptor beta chains were read from a single sample in a study of naive and memory T cell subsets. From the UMI-ligation and nested PCR reads, TCRdb called clonotypes with MiXCR, one entry per CDR3 protein. The top ten hold roughly 0.13% of the sample, which has 120,000 to 150,000 distinct CDR3 sequences, over 15% seen once. Sequencing was carried out using naive CD4+ T cells from blood. These receptor sequences come from a human donor in good health. CDR3s include the opening cysteine and the closing phenylalanine or tryptophan. A D gene is named only where the DNA matches it firmly. Clone size is stated in some rows and not others, as once, few, many or a class when expanded.

J gene: TRBJ2-7; V gene: TRBV29-1; D gene: TRBD1; clone size: .; CDR3 DNA: TGCAGCGTCCGGGACAGGACTTCCTACGAGCAGTACTTC; CDR3 protein: CSVRDRTSYEQYF
J gene: TRBJ1-2; V gene: TRBV7-9; D gene: .; clone size: .; CDR3 DNA: TGTGCCAGCAGCTTGAGGGGGACGGTTTTGTGCTATGGCTACACCTTC; CDR3 protein: CASSLRGTVLCYGYTF
J gene: TRBJ2-3; V gene: TRBV6-5; D gene: .; clone size: many; CDR3 DNA: TGTGCCAGCAGCCCCCCCGACAGCGCAGATACGCAGTATTTT; CDR3 protein: CASSPPDSADTQYF
J gene: TRBJ2-1; V gene: TRBV20-1; D gene: .; clone size: few; CDR3 DNA: TGCAGTGCTAGAAAGGCGGTTGAGCAGTTCTTC; CDR3 protein: CSARKAVEQFF
J gene: TRBJ1-1; V gene: TRBV29-1; D gene: .; clone size: .; CDR3 DNA: TGCAGCGTTGAAGTTTGGGTGAACACTGAAGCTTTCTTT; CDR3 protein: CSVEVWVNTEAFF
J gene: TRBJ2-7; V gene: TRBV29-1; D gene: TRBD2; clone size: .; CDR3 DNA: TGCAGCGTTCAAGGACTAGCGGCCTACGAGCAGTACTTC; CDR3 protein: CSVQGLAAYEQYF
J gene: TRBJ2-7; V gene: TRBV20-1; D gene: .; clone size: few; CDR3 DNA: TGCAGTGCTTCGGGGGCAGGCAGCTCCTACGAGCAGTACTTC; CDR3 protein: CSASGAGSSYEQYF
J gene: TRBJ2-7; V gene: TRBV28; D gene: .; clone size: few; CDR3 DNA: TGTGCCAGCAGTTTGCTCTCGGCAGGGACCTACGAGCAGTACTTC; CDR3 protein: CASSLLSAGTYEQYF
J gene: TRBJ2-6; V gene: TRBV20-1; D gene: .; clone size: many; CDR3 DNA: TGCAGTGCTCCCTCCTCTGGGGCCAACGTCCTGACTTTC; CDR3 protein: CSAPSSGANVLTF
J gene: TRBJ2-7; V gene: TRBV6-5; D gene: TRBD2; clone size: .; CDR3 DNA: TGTGCCAGCAGTCATCCATCCGGGACTAGCGGGCGCTACGAGCAGTACTTC; CDR3 protein: CASSHPSGTSGRYEQYF
J gene: TRBJ1-5; V gene: TRBV7-7; D gene: .; clone size: few; CDR3 DNA: TGTGCCAGCAGCTTAGGGGTCAATCAGCCCCAGCATTTT; CDR3 protein: CASSLGVNQPQHF
J gene: TRBJ1-2; V gene: TRBV28; D gene: .; clone size: .; CDR3 DNA: TGTGCCAGCAGCTCCCCGAGGACAGCGAACTATGGCTACACCTTC; CDR3 protein: CASSSPRTANYGYTF
J gene: TRBJ2-1; V gene: TRBV5-1; D gene: TRBD2; clone size: .; CDR3 DNA: TGCGCCAGCAGCCTAATAACGCCCGGACTAGCGAACTACAATGAGCAGTTCTTC; CDR3 protein: CASSLITPGLANYNEQFF
J gene: TRBJ2-7; V gene: TRBV19; D gene: .; clone size: .; CDR3 DNA: TGTGCCAGTAACCAACAGGGCTACGAGCAGTACTTC; CDR3 protein: CASNQQGYEQYF
J gene: TRBJ1-2; V gene: TRBV12-3/TRBV12-4; D gene: .; clone size: few; CDR3 DNA: TGTGCCAGCAGTTCTACGCTGGGGTTTCAAGGCTATGGCTACACCTTC; CDR3 protein: CASSSTLGFQGYGYTF
J gene: TRBJ2-6; V gene: TRBV6-1; D gene: .; clone size: few; CDR3 DNA: TGTGCCAGCAGTCCTGCCGTCTCTGGGGCCAACGTCCTGACTTTC; CDR3 protein: CASSPAVSGANVLTF
J gene: TRBJ1-6; V gene: TRBV25-1; D gene: .; clone size: few; CDR3 DNA: TGTGCCAGCAGTGAATTTCGAGGGGCTGGACGGGGATCACCCCTCCACTTT; CDR3 protein: CASSEFRGAGRGSPLHF
J gene: TRBJ2-7; V gene: TRBV7-2; D gene: TRBD2; clone size: .; CDR3 DNA: TGTGCCAGCAGCTTACCGGGAGGGGGATACGAGCAGTACTTC; CDR3 protein: CASSLPGGGYEQYF
J gene: TRBJ1-5; V gene: TRBV7-2; D gene: .; clone size: .; CDR3 DNA: TGTGCCAGCAGCTTTGGGCGCGCCGGCAATCAGCCCCAGCATTTT; CDR3 protein: CASSFGRAGNQPQHF